A selection of T cell receptor beta chains follows, all from one sample in a study of shared clonotypes between healthy human individuals. Some clones are missing from TCRdb's copy, which holds only in-frame ones; the method was immunoSEQ multiplex PCR. The data hold some 2,400,000 clones, with 95% observed a single time. The sequenced material came from naive CD4+ T cells sorted from blood. These TCRs come from a man aged 18 to 30 in good health. Each CDR3 is given with its conserved first and last residue. Fields, in order: J gene, V gene, D gene, CDR3 length, CDR3 protein, CDR3 DNA. D genes are given only for firm matches.

J gene: TRBJ2-7
V gene: TRBV5-1
D gene: .
CDR3 length: 16
CDR3 protein: CASTLGPGHYSYEQYF
CDR3 DNA: TGCGCCAGCACCTTGGGACCGGGACATTACTCCTACGAGCAGTACTTC

J gene: TRBJ2-7
V gene: TRBV6-5
D gene: .
CDR3 length: 13
CDR3 protein: CASSSVPPYEQYF
CDR3 DNA: TGTGCCAGCAGTTCTGTGCCGCCCTACGAGCAGTACTTC

J gene: TRBJ2-3
V gene: TRBV7-2
D gene: .
CDR3 length: 15
CDR3 protein: CASSLTGIEADTQYF
CDR3 DNA: TGTGCCAGCAGCTTAACGGGGATCGAGGCAGATACGCAGTATTTT

J gene: TRBJ1-2
V gene: TRBV18
D gene: .
CDR3 length: 15
CDR3 protein: CASSPQGSTNYGYTF
CDR3 DNA: TGTGCCAGCTCACCTCAGGGATCCACTAACTATGGCTACACCTTC

J gene: TRBJ2-5
V gene: TRBV5-1
D gene: .
CDR3 length: 16
CDR3 protein: CASSLGGSGGQETQYF
CDR3 DNA: TGCGCCAGCAGCTTGGGAGGGAGCGGAGGACAAGAGACCCAGTACTTC

J gene: TRBJ2-5
V gene: TRBV7-9
D gene: .
CDR3 length: 14
CDR3 protein: CASSPSGGSETQYF
CDR3 DNA: TGTGCCAGCAGCCCCTCTGGGGGTTCAGAGACCCAGTACTTC

J gene: TRBJ1-1
V gene: TRBV5-1
D gene: TRBD1
CDR3 length: 12
CDR3 protein: CASSLDRREAFF
CDR3 DNA: TGCGCCAGCAGCCTGGACAGGAGAGAAGCTTTCTTT

J gene: TRBJ2-1
V gene: TRBV6-6
D gene: .
CDR3 length: 15
CDR3 protein: CASSWPREWGNEQFF
CDR3 DNA: TGTGCCAGCAGTTGGCCCCGGGAGTGGGGGAATGAGCAGTTCTTC

J gene: TRBJ2-7
V gene: TRBV30
D gene: .
CDR3 length: 13
CDR3 protein: CAWSKRGGSEQYF
CDR3 DNA: TGTGCCTGGAGTAAAAGAGGGGGATCCGAGCAGTACTTC

J gene: TRBJ2-5
V gene: TRBV5-1
D gene: .
CDR3 length: 15
CDR3 protein: CASSLVRGRKETQYF
CDR3 DNA: TGCGCCAGCAGCTTGGTGCGGGGGCGGAAAGAGACCCAGTACTTC

J gene: TRBJ1-2
V gene: TRBV5-1
D gene: .
CDR3 length: 14
CDR3 protein: CASSPGDTNYGYTF
CDR3 DNA: TGCGCCAGCAGCCCAGGGGACACGAACTATGGCTACACCTTC

J gene: TRBJ1-2
V gene: TRBV4-1
D gene: .
CDR3 length: 14
CDR3 protein: CASSPLVVPYGYTF
CDR3 DNA: TGCGCCAGCAGCCCCCTCGTGGTCCCCTATGGCTACACCTTC

J gene: TRBJ1-4
V gene: TRBV6-5
D gene: .
CDR3 length: 15
CDR3 protein: CASRVAQGSNEKLFF
CDR3 DNA: TGTGCCAGCAGGGTCGCACAGGGAAGTAATGAAAAACTGTTTTTT

J gene: TRBJ2-1
V gene: TRBV9
D gene: TRBD2
CDR3 length: 18
CDR3 protein: CASSVATGGRDYYNEQFF
CDR3 DNA: TGTGCCAGCAGCGTAGCTACCGGCGGGAGGGACTACTACAATGAGCAGTTCTTC